This is a list of T cell receptor beta chains from one sample in a study of T cell changes during pregnancy in multiple sclerosis. Clones were read by immunoSEQ multiplex PCR, and TCRdb kept only the in-frame ones, dropping some. The sample carries 55,000 to 80,000 clones, under 95% recorded once. Source: CD8+ T cells from peripheral blood mononuclear cells, taken in the second trimester of pregnancy. These TCRs come from a female donor with multiple sclerosis, enrolled in a pregnancy study. Both conserved end residues are part of each CDR3. D genes are given only for firm matches. Expanded clones get a size class; other rows say once, few or many, or leave the size out.

size: once; D: NA; V: TRBV6-6; J: TRBJ2-1; DNA: TGTGCCAGCAAAACCGGGTCTAGCTACAATGAGCAGTTCTTC; CDR3: CASKTGSSYNEQFF
size: once; D: NA; V: TRBV21-1; J: TRBJ2-3; DNA: TGTGCCAGCAGCAAAGGAATCCGTTTCAGGGGCGGACCAGATACGCAGTATTTT; CDR3: CASSKGIRFRGGPDTQYF
size: NA; D: TRBD1; V: TRBV27; J: TRBJ2-7; DNA: TGTGCCAGCAGTTTTAAGGGGGCGGGCGAGCAGTACTTC; CDR3: CASSFKGAGEQYF
size: NA; D: TRBD1; V: TRBV5-1; J: TRBJ2-7; DNA: TGCGCCAGCAGCACCGGGGACAGGGGGTACGAGCAGTACTTC; CDR3: CASSTGDRGYEQYF
size: NA; D: NA; V: TRBV4-1; J: TRBJ1-4; DNA: TGCGCCAGCAGCCAAGGGCTCCGCCTTGCAACTAATGAAAAACTGTTTTTT; CDR3: CASSQGLRLATNEKLFF
size: NA; D: NA; V: TRBV27; J: TRBJ2-2; DNA: TGTGCCAGCAGTTCCCTCACGGGGAACACCGGGGAGCTGTTTTTT; CDR3: CASSSLTGNTGELFF
size: NA; D: NA; V: TRBV7-9; J: TRBJ2-2; DNA: TGTGCCAGCAGCTTCTCAGGGTCCGGGGAGCTGTTTTTT; CDR3: CASSFSGSGELFF
size: NA; D: NA; V: TRBV7-9; J: TRBJ2-7; DNA: TGTGCCAGCAGCTCGGCGGGATTCTACGAGCAGTACTTC; CDR3: CASSSAGFYEQYF
size: NA; D: NA; V: TRBV30; J: TRBJ2-7; DNA: TGTGCCTGGAGTGTTGAGGGTGCGTACGAGCAGTACTTC; CDR3: CAWSVEGAYEQYF
size: NA; D: TRBD2; V: TRBV7-9; J: TRBJ2-7; DNA: TGTGCCAGCAGCCCTAGCGGGAGTAAGATCTACGAGCAGTACTTC; CDR3: CASSPSGSKIYEQYF
size: once; D: NA; V: TRBV6-1; J: TRBJ2-3; DNA: TGTGCCAGCAGTGAAGCGGGGACGGGAGTGGGAGATACGCAGTATTTT; CDR3: CASSEAGTGVGDTQYF
size: NA; D: TRBD2; V: TRBV6-6; J: TRBJ2-2; DNA: TGTGCCAGCAGTTACGCGGGGGGCCCCGGGGAGCTGTTTTTT; CDR3: CASSYAGGPGELFF
size: NA; D: NA; V: TRBV4-1; J: TRBJ2-1; DNA: TGCGCCAGCAGCCAGGCGGGTTTCAATGAGCAGTTCTTC; CDR3: CASSQAGFNEQFF
size: NA; D: NA; V: TRBV27; J: TRBJ1-5; DNA: TGTGCCAGCAGTTTAGGGGGCTATCAGCCCCAGCATTTT; CDR3: CASSLGGYQPQHF
size: NA; D: NA; V: TRBV10-3; J: TRBJ2-2; DNA: TGTGCCATCAGTGAGCCCCGGGGTAGCGATGGTACCGGGGAGCTGTTTTTT; CDR3: CAISEPRGSDGTGELFF
size: NA; D: NA; V: TRBV27; J: TRBJ1-1; DNA: TGTGCCAGCAGTTTGTCGGGGGAGTGGAGCACTGAAGCTTTCTTT; CDR3: CASSLSGEWSTEAFF
size: NA; D: NA; V: TRBV30; J: TRBJ2-2; DNA: TGTGCCTGGAGGGGGGCTAGCGGAACCGGGGAGCTGTTTTTT; CDR3: CAWRGASGTGELFF
size: NA; D: TRBD1; V: TRBV28; J: TRBJ1-5; DNA: TGTGCCAGCAGTGGGGGACAGGGAAGGAAGCGAAATCAGCCCCAGCATTTT; CDR3: CASSGGQGRKRNQPQHF
size: NA; D: NA; V: TRBV5-1; J: TRBJ1-1; DNA: TGCGCCAGCAGCTTCGAGGGAAACACTGAAGCTTTCTTT; CDR3: CASSFEGNTEAFF
size: NA; D: NA; V: TRBV7-9; J: TRBJ2-5; DNA: TGTGCCAGCAGCTTAAACTTACGGGAGACCCAGTACTTC; CDR3: CASSLNLRETQYF
size: NA; D: TRBD2; V: TRBV4-1; J: TRBJ2-2; DNA: TGCGCCAGCAGCCAGCGGGAGACCGGGGAGCTGTTTTTT; CDR3: CASSQRETGELFF
size: NA; D: NA; V: TRBV2; J: TRBJ2-7; DNA: TGTGCCAGCAGTGAAGCCGGTGGCAGGGTGGGTTCCTACGAGCAGTACTTC; CDR3: CASSEAGGRVGSYEQYF
size: NA; D: NA; V: TRBV2; J: TRBJ2-6; DNA: TGTGCCAGCAGTGAAAGGGGTTCCCCTTCTGGGGCCAACGTCCTGACTTTC; CDR3: CASSERGSPSGANVLTF
size: NA; D: NA; V: TRBV12-5; J: TRBJ2-1; DNA: TGTGCTAGTGGTTTGACAGGGTTTGCGGAGGACAAATACAATGAGCAGTTCTTC; CDR3: CASGLTGFAEDKYNEQFF
size: once; D: TRBD1; V: TRBV7-3; J: TRBJ1-2; DNA: TGTGCCAGCAGCTCAGGGGACAGGGCCAACTATGGCTACACCTTC; CDR3: CASSSGDRANYGYTF
size: NA; D: TRBD2; V: TRBV27; J: TRBJ2-2; DNA: TGTGCCAGCAGTACCTACGGACTAGCGGGAGTGATCGGCACCGGGGAGCTGTTTTTT; CDR3: CASSTYGLAGVIGTGELFF
size: once; D: TRBD1; V: TRBV19; J: TRBJ1-1; DNA: TGTGCCAGTGTTACAGGGGCAACTGAAGCTTTCTTT; CDR3: CASVTGATEAFF
size: NA; D: NA; V: TRBV30; J: TRBJ1-2; DNA: TGTGCCTGGAGAGGGAGTGCTAACTATGGCTACACCTTC; CDR3: CAWRGSANYGYTF
size: NA; D: TRBD1; V: TRBV5-4; J: TRBJ2-7; DNA: TGTGCCAGCAGCCCACAGGGGGCCTCCTTTGCTTACTTC; CDR3: CASSPQGASFAYF
size: NA; D: TRBD2; V: TRBV7-2; J: TRBJ2-1; DNA: TGTGCCAGCAGCTTAGGGGTAGCGGGCTCTTCCTACAATGAGCAGTTCTTC; CDR3: CASSLGVAGSSYNEQFF
size: NA; D: NA; V: TRBV27; J: TRBJ2-1; DNA: TGTGCCAGCAGTTTCGATGGGAGCTCCTACAATGAGCAGTTCTTC; CDR3: CASSFDGSSYNEQFF
size: NA; D: TRBD2; V: TRBV5-1; J: TRBJ2-7; DNA: TGCGCCAGCAGCTTGGTGGCTAGCGGGAGGGCGGACGAGCAGTACTTC; CDR3: CASSLVASGRADEQYF
size: NA; D: NA; V: TRBV29-1; J: TRBJ1-3; DNA: TGCAGCGTTGAGGTGGCAGGCTCTGGAAACACCATATATTTT; CDR3: CSVEVAGSGNTIYF
size: NA; D: TRBD1; V: TRBV11-2; J: TRBJ2-7; DNA: TGTGCCAGCAGTCAATACAGGGGCGAGCAGTACTTC; CDR3: CASSQYRGEQYF
size: NA; D: NA; V: TRBV15; J: TRBJ1-1; DNA: TGTGCCACCAGCAGAGAGGCGGCCGGCACTGAAGCTTTCTTT; CDR3: CATSREAAGTEAFF
size: NA; D: NA; V: TRBV6-1; J: TRBJ1-5; DNA: TGTGCCAGCAGTGTGATACAGGGAGGCAATCAGCCCCAGCATTTT; CDR3: CASSVIQGGNQPQHF
size: NA; D: TRBD1; V: TRBV5-1; J: TRBJ2-7; DNA: TGCGCCAGCAGCTCCCGAACAGGGGGCGGCGAGCAGTACTTC; CDR3: CASSSRTGGGEQYF
size: NA; D: NA; V: TRBV27; J: TRBJ2-5; DNA: TGTGCCAGCGGCGCGTCGGGGGAGACCCAGTACTTC; CDR3: CASGASGETQYF
size: few; D: NA; V: TRBV25-1; J: TRBJ1-4; DNA: TGTGCCAGCAGATCTACAGGGTTCGGGAAACTGTTTTTT; CDR3: CASRSTGFGKLFF
size: NA; D: TRBD1; V: TRBV30; J: TRBJ2-7; DNA: TGTGCCTGGAGTCAGGGGACAGAACCTCCCTCGAGCTCCTACGAGCAGTACTTC; CDR3: CAWSQGTEPPSSSYEQYF
size: NA; D: NA; V: TRBV28; J: TRBJ1-2; DNA: TGTGCCAGCAGTGCGGGATGGGGACCTAACTATGGCTACACCTTC; CDR3: CASSAGWGPNYGYTF
size: NA; D: NA; V: TRBV7-9; J: TRBJ2-7; DNA: TGTGCCAGCAGCCGCGGCTACTACGAGCAGTACTTC; CDR3: CASSRGYYEQYF
size: NA; D: NA; V: TRBV28; J: TRBJ1-1; DNA: TGTGCCAGCAGTATAGAGGGTTACACTGAAGCTTTCTTT; CDR3: CASSIEGYTEAFF
size: once; D: TRBD1; V: TRBV23-1; J: TRBJ2-7; DNA: TGCGCCAGCAGTCACATCGGGACAGGTTTTATGTACGAGCAGTACTTC; CDR3: CASSHIGTGFMYEQYF
size: NA; D: NA; V: TRBV4-1; J: TRBJ2-2; DNA: TGCGCCAGCAGCCAAAGACTAAACACCGGGGAGCTGTTTTTT; CDR3: CASSQRLNTGELFF
size: NA; D: TRBD1; V: TRBV28; J: TRBJ1-5; DNA: TGTGCCAGCAGCTTATCAGGGGGAAATCAGCCCCAGCATTTT; CDR3: CASSLSGGNQPQHF
size: NA; D: TRBD2; V: TRBV5-1; J: TRBJ2-7; DNA: TGCGCCAGCAGCTCACGGACTAGCGGGACCTCCTACGAGCAGTACTTC; CDR3: CASSSRTSGTSYEQYF
size: NA; D: TRBD2; V: TRBV11-1; J: TRBJ2-7; DNA: TGTGCCTCATCTGGCGGAGCGGGACTAGCGGGATACTACGAGCAGTACTTC; CDR3: CASSGGAGLAGYYEQYF
size: NA; D: NA; V: TRBV27; J: TRBJ2-1; DNA: TGTGCCAGCAGCATAATACAGGGAGCGCCCGCCTACAATGAGCAGTTCTTC; CDR3: CASSIIQGAPAYNEQFF
size: few; D: NA; V: TRBV2; J: TRBJ1-1; DNA: TGTGCCAGCACCTTGAACACTGAAGCTTTCTTT; CDR3: CASTLNTEAFF
size: NA; D: TRBD1; V: TRBV25-1; J: TRBJ2-7; DNA: TGTGCCAGCAGGGGACAGGGTAGATACGAGCAGTACTTC; CDR3: CASRGQGRYEQYF
size: NA; D: TRBD1; V: TRBV9; J: TRBJ2-6; DNA: TGTGCCAGCAGCGTCAGGACAGGCTCCTCTGGGGCCAACGTCCTGACTTTC; CDR3: CASSVRTGSSGANVLTF
size: once; D: TRBD2; V: TRBV6-5; J: TRBJ2-1; DNA: TGTGCCAGCAGAGGACTAGCCCAGGATGAGCAGTTCTTC; CDR3: CASRGLAQDEQFF
size: NA; D: NA; V: TRBV5-8; J: TRBJ2-7; DNA: TGTGCCAGCAGCTTGGTTATCTACGAGCAGTACTTC; CDR3: CASSLVIYEQYF
size: NA; D: TRBD2; V: TRBV29-1; J: TRBJ2-3; DNA: TGCAGCGTTGAAGATGGTCTAGCGGGAGGTCCAGATACGCAGTATTTT; CDR3: CSVEDGLAGGPDTQYF
size: NA; D: TRBD1; V: TRBV16; J: TRBJ2-3; DNA: TGTGCCAGCAGCCATCCGGGACAGGCCTCCCACGTAAACACAGATACGCAGTATTTT; CDR3: CASSHPGQASHVNTDTQYF